The 10 T cell receptor beta chains reported below all come from one sample, sequenced in a study of cytomegalovirus exposure and HLA in healthy donors. Vbeta (60) and Jbeta (13) primers were used in the PCR. Data came from immunoSEQ multiplex PCR; TCRdb stores just in-frame clones and leaves some out. The data contain 160,000 or so clones, around 75% of them seen just once; the ten biggest clones take up about 4.3%. Sample: PBMCs. These receptors all stem from a man aged 18 to 30 in good health and CMV-seropositive.

The chain is built from TRBV15 and TRBJ2-3; 8 positions match TRBD1. The ends lost 5 bases at V and 1 base at J; junction bases unmatched: 2. This CDR3 contains 14 residues. The germline CDR1 and CDR2 sequences are LNHNV and YYDKDF (reference sequence). This chain's CDR3 is CATSLDRGTDTQYF. CDR3 sequence (DNA): TGTGCCACCAGCCTGGACAGGGGCACAGATACGCAGTATTTT. Supplemented by reference TRBV15 and TRBJ2-3, the full variable domain reads DAMVIQNPRYQVTQFGKPVTLSCSQTLNHNVMYWYQQKSSQAPKLLFHYYDKDFNNEADTPDNFQSRRPNTSFCFLDIRSPGLGDTAMYLCATSLDRGTDTQYFGPGTRLTVL.

The V and J genes are TRBV5-4 and TRBJ1-5; 8 nucleotides agree with TRBD1. The trim removed 4 bases at V and 4 bases at J, leaving 7 bases unmatched. This CDR3 contains 15 residues. CDR1 SGHNT and CDR2 YYREEE come from the germline V gene (reference sequence). The CDR3 sequence is CASSIYDRGNQPQHF. CDR3 nucleotide sequence: TGTGCCAGCAGCATCTACGACAGGGGAAATCAGCCCCAGCATTTT.

The V call is TRBV18, the J call TRBJ1-4; a possible D gene is TRBD1 (6 bases). There are 16 residues in the CDR3. The V end lost 4 bases, the J end lost 8 bases, and 20 bases lay between the germline ends. Germline V gene lookup returns CDR1 KGHSH and CDR2 LQKENI. Here the CDR3 DNA reads TGTGCCAGCTCACAACCCACGGGGGGCGCGGAGGAAAAACTGTTTTTT. This translates into CASSQPTGGAEEKLFF.

This rearrangement joins TRBV29-1 to TRBJ2-7; 8 bases align to TRBD1. The junction had 8 bases not matched to a gene; V was cut back by 4 bases and J by 12 bases. The CDR3 loop spans 11 amino acids. Per germline, CDR1 SQVTM and CDR2 ANQGSEA. CDR3: CSVVEGDRRYV. CDR3 nucleotide sequence: TGCAGCGTTGTTGAGGGGGACAGGCGGTACGTC.

The CDR3 is CAIGQGSGNTEAFF. The CDR3 coding sequence is TGTGCCATCGGACAGGGCTCAGGGAACACTGAAGCTTTCTTT. The chain recombines TRBV6-6 with TRBJ1-1; 8 bases line up with TRBD1. From germline, CDR1 is MNHNY and CDR2 SVGAGI (reference sequence). V was clipped by 10 bases and J by 1 base; unmatched bases: 8. The CDR3 extends over 14 amino acids.

The gene calls are TRBV15 and TRBJ1-1; TRBD1 is a possible D gene (5 bases). Germline-derived CDR1 and CDR2 are LNHNV and YYDKDF (reference sequence). The CDR3 consists of 14 residues. Trimming removed 5 bases at V and 4 bases at J, with 14 bases between. The CDR3 here is CATSAWGEGTEAFF. In nucleotides, the CDR3 is TGTGCCACCAGCGCATGGGGGGAAGGCACTGAAGCTTTCTTT.

This clone was detected once. This rearrangement joins TRBV13 to TRBJ2-1; D perhaps matches TRBD1 (6 bases). This CDR3 has 12 amino acids. V was pared by 8 bases and J by 8 bases, with 13 bases between. Germline CDR1 and CDR2: PRHDT and FYEKMQ (reference sequence). The CDR3 DNA reads TGTGCCAGCTCCCAGGGGAGCCATGAGCAGTTCTTC. This translates into CASSQGSHEQFF.

This chain links TRBV5-1 with TRBJ1-5; D possibly corresponds to TRBD1 (6 bases). This CDR3 comprises 15 residues. CDR1 and CDR2 from the germline V gene are SGHRS and YFSETQ. V lost 2 bases and J lost 5, with 14 bases in between. The CDR3 spells CASSLAGESYQPQHF. The DNA for the CDR3 is TGCGCCAGCAGCTTAGCAGGGGAATCGTATCAGCCCCAGCATTTT.

The V gene is TRBV5-6, the J gene TRBJ1-3; weak D call: TRBD1 (6 bases). The CDR3 has 14 residues. Germline assignment: CDR1 SGHDT and CDR2 YYEEEE. V was shortened by 7 bases and J by 0 bases, with 11 bases between the two germline ends. For the CDR3, the DNA is TGTGCCAGCGAACAGGGCTTCTCTGGAAACACCATATATTTT. Protein: CASEQGFSGNTIYF.

The rearrangement uses TRBV10-3 and TRBJ1-2; 8 positions match TRBD1. The CDR3 consists of 19 residues. Germline-derived CDR1 and CDR2 are ENHRY and SYGVKD. The trim removed 2 bases at V and 3 bases at J, leaving 17 bases unmatched. CDR3 nucleotides: TGTGCCATCAGTGAGGCTTTTGGACAGGGCCGAACACACGACTATGGCTACACCTTC. Translated: CAISEAFGQGRTHDYGYTF.